Listed below are T cell receptor beta chains from one sample, sequenced in a study of a mutant IDH1 vaccine in newly diagnosed glioma. What these receptors recognize is not known. The protocol was immunoSEQ multiplex PCR, while the TCRdb copy is restricted to in-frame clones and leaves out a portion. The data contain roughly 43,000 clones, 82% of them singletons. The specimen was PBMCs, collected from a glioma patient whose treatment included an IDH1 peptide vaccine. The receptors here all came from a man younger than 30 with glioma. Some clones in this sample may be carry-over from other donors' samples. Both conserved end residues are part of each CDR3. The D gene is left open where the match is weak. Some rows mark clone size as missing; the rest say once, few, many or name a class of expanded clone.

D	J	V	size	DNA	CDR3
TRBD1	TRBJ2-7	TRBV4-2	.	TGTGCCAGCAGCCCCGGACAGGGGGCCTACGAGCAGTACTTC	CASSPGQGAYEQYF
TRBD1	TRBJ1-5	TRBV6-1	once	TGTGCCAGCAGTCGGACAGGGATAGGGCAGCCCCAGCATTTT	CASSRTGIGQPQHF
.	TRBJ1-1	TRBV5-4	few	TGTGCCAGCAGCTTGGGAGGCACCTCGAACACTGAAGCTTTCTTT	CASSLGGTSNTEAFF
.	TRBJ2-7	TRBV5-4	few	TGTGCCAGCAGCTTCTGGATTCCGCCCTACGAGCAGTACTTC	CASSFWIPPYEQYF
TRBD1	TRBJ1-5	TRBV7-8	medium-sized	TGTGCCAGCAGCTTAGCAACTGTGACGGGGCAGGGGGCAAAGCCCCAGCATTTT	CASSLATVTGQGAKPQHF
.	TRBJ2-1	TRBV29-1	.	TGCAGCGTAGCTAATGAGCAGTTCTTC	CSVANEQFF
.	TRBJ1-6	TRBV27	.	TGTGCCAGCAGTCCCCTGGGGGGCAATTCACCCCTCCACTTT	CASSPLGGNSPLHF
.	TRBJ2-5	TRBV19	.	TGTGCCAGTAGTATCCTAGCTGCAGAGACCCAGTACTTC	CASSILAAETQYF
TRBD1	TRBJ1-2	TRBV6-5	.	TGTGCCAGCAGACGACAGGGGAACCGGCTCGACACCTTC	CASRRQGNRLDTF
.	TRBJ1-1	TRBV9	.	TGTGCCAGCAGCGTAGGAGGTGGGGTCGAAGCTTTCTTT	CASSVGGGVEAFF
TRBD1	TRBJ2-1	TRBV5-4	.	TGTGCCAGCAGCTTGGGGGACAGGTCGAGTGAGCAGTTCTTC	CASSLGDRSSEQFF
.	TRBJ1-2	TRBV7-3	.	TGTGCCAGCAGCTTAACCCCCACACCGGTAGGAGGCTACACCTTC	CASSLTPTPVGGYTF
.	TRBJ1-4	TRBV18	.	TGTGCCAGCTACGGGGGCAGAGCAACTAATGAAAAACTGTTTTTT	CASYGGRATNEKLFF